The 22 T cell receptor beta chains in this list originate from one sample, sequenced in a study of T cells in localized non-small cell lung cancer. Assay used: immunoSEQ multiplex PCR; TCRdb lists only in-frame clones, some missing. The repertoire has roughly 24,000 clones, 85% to 95% of them found once; the top ten carry about 4.4%. Source: peripheral blood, taken before any cancer treatment. The receptors come from a female donor of 60 years or more with stage II squamous cell lung carcinoma.

The chain uses TRBV9 and TRBJ2-3, with 8 bases fitting TRBD2. CDR1 SGDLS and CDR2 YYNGEE come from the germline V gene. Unmatched junction bases numbered 6, after V lost 3 bases and J lost 3 bases. The CDR3 totals 15 residues. The CDR3 coding sequence is TGTGCCAGCAGCGCGACTAGCGAGCAAACAGATACGCAGTATTTT. It encodes CASSATSEQTDTQYF.

For the CDR3, the DNA is TGCGCCAGCCTATTCCCCGGGACAGGAAACACTGAAGCTTTCTTT. This encodes CASLFPGTGNTEAFF. The V and J genes are TRBV5-1 and TRBJ1-1; TRBD1 matches at 8 bases. The germline gives CDR1 SGHRS, CDR2 YFSETQ. There are 15 residues in the CDR3. The ends lost 7 bases at V and 2 bases at J; junction bases unmatched: 10.

V gene TRBV28 combines with J gene TRBJ1-2; TRBD1 aligns across 7 bases. Germline-derived CDR1 and CDR2 are MDHEN and SYDVKM. The CDR3 spans 18 residues. With V trimmed by 5 bases and J by 5 bases, 20 bases remained unmatched. CDR3 region: CASSPPFSDRADGYGYTF. Written as DNA, the CDR3 is TGTGCCAGCAGTCCTCCCTTCTCCGACAGGGCGGATGGTTATGGCTACACCTTC.

The chain has TRBV27 and TRBJ2-7; D remains ambiguous. This CDR3 is built from 15 residues. Per the germline V gene, CDR1 is MNHEY and CDR2 is SMNVEV (reference sequence). V lost 8 bases to trimming and J lost 3 bases, with 20 bases between them. The chain's CDR3 is CASLDPPHLIYEQYF. The CDR3 DNA sequence: TGTGCCAGCCTCGACCCCCCCCATCTCATCTACGAGCAGTACTTC.

The chain is built from TRBV19 and TRBJ2-3; 10 bases match TRBD2. Losses at the gene ends were 4 bases for V and 11 bases for J; bases not matched to a gene: 15. The germline CDR1 and CDR2 sequences are LNHDA and SQIVND (reference sequence). The CDR3 loop spans 16 amino acids. CDR3 DNA sequence: TGTGCCAGTAGTAACCCTAGCGGGAGTTCCCGAATCGGGCAGTATTTT. Amino acid sequence: CASSNPSGSSRIGQYF.

The chain joins TRBV10-2 to TRBJ2-3; TRBD1 might be the D (6 bases). The V and J ends lost 3 bases and 2 bases respectively, with 9 bases between them. The germline gives CDR1 WSHSY, CDR2 SAAADI. This CDR3 spans 14 amino acids. The CDR3 coding sequence is TGCGCCAGCAGTGAAGGACAGCCCACAGATACGCAGTATTTT. Translating gives CASSEGQPTDTQYF.

The chain combines TRBV11-2 with TRBJ2-7, with TRBD1 identical over 9 bases. V gave up 3 bases and J gave up 7 bases; unmatched junction bases: 7. Germline CDR1 SGHAT, CDR2 FQNNGV. The CDR3 has 14 residues. The CDR3 loop reads CASSLGDRVGEQYF. Here the CDR3 DNA reads TGTGCCAGCAGCTTGGGGGACAGGGTGGGAGAGCAGTACTTC.

The chain carries TRBV6-1 and TRBJ2-5; D perhaps matches TRBD1 (5 bases). Germline V gives CDR1 MNHNS, CDR2 SASEGT. This CDR3 has 14 amino acids. The ends were cut back, 2 bases at V and 4 bases at J, with 11 bases in the middle. The CDR3 sequence: CASSEQGIGETQYF. DNA for the CDR3: TGTGCCAGCAGTGAACAGGGCATTGGAGAGACCCAGTACTTC.

The chain recombines TRBV5-4 with TRBJ1-1; D remains unclear. V lost 1 base and J 5 bases, leaving 12 bases between the germline ends. CDR1 is SGHNT, CDR2 YYREEE, per germline (reference sequence). The CDR3 extends over 14 amino acids. The CDR3 here is CASSLFGLRTEAFF. In DNA form, the CDR3 reads TGTGCCAGCAGCTTGTTTGGACTGAGGACTGAAGCTTTCTTT.

The chain links TRBV19 to TRBJ2-5; the D gene is possibly TRBD1 (6 bases). V was pared by 5 bases and J by 1 base, with 11 bases between. The germline V gene has CDR1 LNHDA and CDR2 SQIVND (reference sequence). This CDR3 comprises 14 residues. DNA for the CDR3: TGTGCCAGTAGTCCGGACAGAGTCCAAGAGACCCAGTACTTC. Translating it yields CASSPDRVQETQYF.

The CDR3 sequence: CASSLVGQETQYF. DNA of the CDR3: TGTGCCAGCAGCTTAGTGGGCCAAGAGACCCAGTACTTC. This rearrangement joins TRBV7-9 to TRBJ2-5; D is undetermined. Germline V gene data show CDR1 as SEHNR and CDR2 as FQNEAQ (reference sequence). With 1 base removed from V and 1 base from J, the gap between germline ends came to 4 bases. This CDR3 is 13 amino acids long.

The J gene is TRBJ2-1, the V gene TRBV4-2, with 11 nucleotides matching TRBD2. V shed 2 bases, J shed 9 bases, and the junction held 3 bases outside the gene matches. This CDR3 is 14 amino acids long. CDR1 LGHNA and CDR2 YNFKEQ come from the germline V gene. The CDR3 nucleotides are TGTGCCAGCAGCCAACTAGCGGGAGGAGTTGAGCAGTTCTTC. This codes for CASSQLAGGVEQFF.

The V gene is TRBV6-1, the J gene TRBJ2-3; 9 bases fit TRBD2. From germline, CDR1 is MNHNS and CDR2 SASEGT. V dropped 5 bases and J dropped 2; count of bases not matched to a gene: 5. The CDR3 runs to 15 residues. The CDR3 DNA follows: TGTGCCAGCAGTTTAGCGGGAGATAACACAGATACGCAGTATTTT. Translation: CASSLAGDNTDTQYF.

The sample holds one count of this clone. The chain recombines TRBV4-1 with TRBJ1-1; perhaps TRBD1 as D (6 bases). The CDR3 covers 17 residues. Germline loops: CDR1 MGHRA, CDR2 YSYEKL. The V end was cut by 5 bases, the J end by 4 bases, with 23 bases between. CDR3 in amino acids: CASSLRTVEGWTTEAFF. The DNA of the CDR3 is TGCGCCAGCAGCTTGCGGACAGTCGAGGGGTGGACCACTGAAGCTTTCTTT.

The J gene is TRBJ1-5, the V gene TRBV30; no definite D call. Germline CDR1 reads GTSNPN; CDR2 reads SVGIG (reference sequence). The CDR3 runs 13 residues. Trimming stripped 0 bases from V and 7 bases from J, with 10 bases between. CDR3 amino acids: CAWSVRGDQPQHF. CDR3 DNA sequence: TGTGCCTGGAGTGTACGAGGAGACCAGCCCCAGCATTTT.

CDR3 sequence (DNA): TGTGCCATCAGCCCCGGGGCGGGAGGCGGTAGTAATGAAAAACTGTTTTTT. Translation gives CAISPGAGGGSNEKLFF. The chain recombines TRBV10-3 with TRBJ1-4; the D gene is possibly TRBD1 (5 bases). V lost 6 bases and J 4 bases, leaving 21 bases between the germline ends. Germline V gene lookup returns CDR1 ENHRY and CDR2 SYGVKD. The length of the CDR3 is 17 residues.

V gene TRBV9 combines with J gene TRBJ2-7; D might be TRBD2 (6 bases). This CDR3 has 13 amino acids. Trimming left V 3 bases short and J 7 bases short, with 14 bases between. CDR1 SGDLS and CDR2 YYNGEE come from the germline V gene. The CDR3 DNA is TGTGCCAGCAGCGACCCACCCGGGAGTGAGCAGTACTTC. Translation: CASSDPPGSEQYF.

This rearrangement joins TRBV18 to TRBJ1-4; TRBD1 aligns across 9 bases. CDR3 length: 15 residues. Trimming cost V 0 bases and J 12 bases; bases outside gene matches: 8. The germline CDR1 and CDR2 sequences are KGHSH and LQKENI. The chain's CDR3 is CASSPPTGGWTELFF. The CDR3 DNA reads as TGTGCCAGCTCACCACCGACAGGGGGATGGACGGAACTGTTTTTT.

This clone has a handful of counts. The V gene is TRBV5-1, the J gene TRBJ1-1, with 8 bases matching TRBD1. The CDR3 is made up of 14 amino acids. Germline V CDR1 and CDR2: SGHRS, YFSETQ. V lost 5 bases, J lost 4 bases, and 7 bases stayed unmatched. CDR3 sequence (DNA): TGCGCCAGCAGAGAGCAGGGGGCAAGCACTGAAGCTTTCTTT. The encoded protein is CASREQGASTEAFF.

The J gene is TRBJ1-2, the V gene TRBV6-1, with a tentative D call TRBD1 (6 bases). The germline CDR1 and CDR2 sequences are MNHNS and SASEGT. Trimming stripped 7 bases from V and 6 bases from J, with 15 bases between. The CDR3 totals 13 residues. The CDR3 DNA sequence: TGTGCCAGCACCGAGCAGGGGTACCATGGCTACACCTTC. Translated: CASTEQGYHGYTF.

The chain couples TRBV23-1 to TRBJ2-7; D ambiguous. TRBV23-1 is filed as an ORF, its function uncertain. This CDR3 has 11 residues. V lost 3 bases and J lost 7, with 7 bases in between. The CDR3 is CASSHPEEQYF. As DNA, the CDR3 is TGCGCCAGCAGTCACCCGGAAGAGCAGTACTTC.

The chain couples TRBV7-2 to TRBJ1-5; no definite D call. V gave up 4 bases and J gave up 6 bases, with 10 bases separating them. The CDR3 contains 13 residues. CDR1 is SGHTA and CDR2 is FQGNSA in the germline V gene. The CDR3 loop reads CASSSEAGQPQHF. CDR3 nucleotide sequence: TGTGCCAGCAGCTCTGAGGCGGGTCAGCCCCAGCATTTT.